One and the same sample provided the 23 T cell receptor beta chains below, sequenced in a study of cytomegalovirus exposure and HLA in healthy donors. 13 Jbeta primers and 60 Vbeta primers were used for the PCR. The repertoire was sequenced with immunoSEQ multiplex PCR; TCRdb's copy has only in-frame clones and lacks some. The sample consists of 150,000 to 200,000 clones, about 79% of them appearing once. Sequencing was carried out using PBMCs. These receptors were obtained from a woman between 50 and 59 years old in good health and CMV-seropositive.

In this sample, this clone turned up a few times. V usage is TRBV25-1 and J usage is TRBJ2-7, with a tentative D call TRBD1 (6 bases). Trimming took 3 bases from V and 2 from J, leaving 11 bases between them. Germline-derived CDR1 and CDR2 are MGHDK and SYGVNS. The CDR3 is made up of 14 amino acids. The CDR3 DNA is TGTGCCAGCAGTGATAATACAGGGACCTACGAGCAGTACTTC. Protein product: CASSDNTGTYEQYF.

This chain connects TRBV29-1 to TRBJ2-3; perhaps TRBD2 as D (5 bases). This CDR3 has 15 amino acids. Germline-derived CDR1 and CDR2 are SQVTM and ANQGSEA. V lost 3 bases and J lost 0, with 13 bases in between. CDR3 bases: TGCAGCGTTGAGGGGAGACCTCCTAGCACAGATACGCAGTATTTT. Protein sequence: CSVEGRPPSTDTQYF.

The genes are TRBV18 and TRBJ2-2; 8 bases map to TRBD1. After removal of 6 bases from V and 1 base from J, the junction contained 7 bases not matched to a gene. CDR1 is KGHSH, CDR2 LQKENI, per germline. The CDR3 runs to 16 residues. The CDR3 DNA reads TGTGCCAGCTCCCTCCTAGACAGGGGGAACACCGGGGAGCTGTTTTTT. This gives the protein CASSLLDRGNTGELFF.

V is TRBV14 and J is TRBJ2-2; TRBD2 is a possible D gene (6 bases). V lost 3 bases and J 5 bases, leaving 13 bases between the germline ends. The germline gives CDR1 SGHDN, CDR2 FVKESK. CDR3 length: 15 amino acids. In DNA form, the CDR3 reads TGTGCCAGCAGCCAGGGACTGACTAAAACCGGGGAGCTGTTTTTT. It is translated as CASSQGLTKTGELFF.

The chain is built from TRBV28 and TRBJ1-5, with 8 bases fitting TRBD1. Trimming removed 6 bases from V and 6 bases from J; junction bases left unmatched: 19. The CDR3 extends over 18 amino acids. In germline, CDR1 is MDHEN, CDR2 SYDVKM. CDR3 DNA: TGTGCCAGCAGCACCCGCCCTTACAGACAGGGGAGTTCTCAGCCCCAGCATTTT. Residues: CASSTRPYRQGSSQPQHF.

V is TRBV19 and J is TRBJ1-2; a weak D match, TRBD1 (6 bases). Between the trimmed V and J ends, which lost 5 bases and 5 bases, there was a span of 15 bases. There are 14 residues in the CDR3. From germline, CDR1 is LNHDA and CDR2 SQIVND (reference sequence). DNA of the CDR3: TGTGCCAGTAGTGCATCCTCGGGACAATATGGCTACACCTTC. This sequence encodes CASSASSGQYGYTF.

The genes are TRBV6-5 and TRBJ2-7, with 9 bases that match TRBD1. This CDR3 is built from 15 residues. Losses at the gene ends were 6 bases for V and 4 bases for J; bases not matched to a gene: 10. Per germline, CDR1 MNHEY and CDR2 SVGAGI. In DNA form, the CDR3 reads TGTGCCAGCAGCAACATGGGACAGGGAGGGTACGAGCAGTACTTC. It is translated as CASSNMGQGGYEQYF.

This clone was picked up one time. The rearrangement links TRBV6-5 to TRBJ2-3, with TRBD1 as a possible D gene (6 bases). The V end lost 11 bases, the J end lost 5 bases, and 14 bases lay between the germline ends. Germline-derived CDR1 and CDR2 are MNHEY and SVGAGI. This CDR3 spans 12 amino acids. The CDR3 protein is CAARGGGDTQYF. The CDR3, as DNA: TGTGCCGCCAGGGGCGGAGGAGATACGCAGTATTTT.

The V gene is TRBV11-1, the J gene TRBJ1-2; D uncertain. In germline, CDR1 is SGHAT, CDR2 FQDESV (reference sequence). The CDR3 extends over 14 amino acids. Trimming removed 1 base from V and 2 bases from J, with 8 bases in between. CDR3 residues: CASSLGGSNYGYTF. CDR3 nucleotide sequence: TGTGCCAGCAGCTTAGGAGGCAGCAACTATGGCTACACCTTC.

The rearrangement links TRBV5-4 to TRBJ1-3, with 9 bases lining up with TRBD1. The CDR3 totals 15 residues. V dropped 4 bases and J dropped 3; count of bases not matched to a gene: 5. Germline assignment: CDR1 SGHNT and CDR2 YYREEE (reference sequence). The DNA of the CDR3 is TGTGCCAGCAGCCCGGGACAGGGTAATGGAAACACCATATATTTT. It codes for CASSPGQGNGNTIYF.

J is TRBJ1-3 and V is TRBV19; 7 nucleotides agree with TRBD1. V gave up 5 bases and J gave up 4 bases; unmatched junction bases: 2. CDR1 LNHDA and CDR2 SQIVND come from the germline V gene (reference sequence). The CDR3 sequence is 13 residues long. In DNA form, the CDR3 reads TGTGCCAGTAGTGGGACAGCCGGAAACACCATATATTTT. It translates to CASSGTAGNTIYF.

The chain couples TRBV7-9 to TRBJ2-5; possible D gene TRBD2, 5 bases. V lost 1 base and J lost 2, with 8 bases in between. The CDR3 totals 14 residues. The germline V gene encodes CDR1 SEHNR and CDR2 FQNEAQ (reference sequence). The CDR3 DNA is TGTGCCAGCAGCTTAGGAGGGTTACAAGAGACCCAGTACTTC. As protein: CASSLGGLQETQYF.

The chain recombines TRBV7-6 with TRBJ2-2, with 11 bases identical to TRBD2. Germline trimming cut 2 bases from V and 6 bases from J; bases unmatched to any gene: 11. Germline V CDR1 and CDR2: SGHVS, FNYEAQ. CDR3 length: 18 amino acids. The DNA of the CDR3 is TGTGCCAGCAGCTTATTGGGTCGATCTAGCGGGAGGCCCGGGGAGCTGTTTTTT. Residues: CASSLLGRSSGRPGELFF. The full variable domain, its missing parts supplied by reference TRBV7-6 and TRBJ2-2, is GAGVSQSPRYKVTKRGQDVALRCDPISGHVSLYWYRQALGQGPEFLTYFNYEAQQDKSGLPNDRFSAERPEGSISTLTIQRTEQRDSAMYRCASSLLGRSSGRPGELFFGEGSRLTVL.

The rearrangement links TRBV2 to TRBJ1-3, with D hard to call. The V gene's germline CDR1 is SNHLY and CDR2 FYNNEI. This CDR3 is 15 amino acids long. The V end was cut by 6 bases, the J end by 0 bases, with 12 bases between. The DNA for the CDR3 is TGTGCCAGCAGCCCGACACCGTCCTCTGGAAACACCATATATTTT. It is translated as CASSPTPSSGNTIYF.

This chain joins TRBV28 and TRBJ1-6, with 8 bases fitting TRBD1. CDR1 and CDR2 (germline): MDHEN, SYDVKM. V trimming: 2 bases; J trimming: 8 bases; junction bases outside the gene matches: 5. The CDR3 is 15 residues long. The CDR3, as DNA: TGTGCCAGCAGTTTAGGGACAGGAGATTATTCACCCCTCCACTTT. Amino acid sequence: CASSLGTGDYSPLHF.

Comment on this clone: Other DNA variants within this sample encode the same CDR3. The chain uses TRBV7-2 and TRBJ2-5; possibly TRBD1 for D (6 bases). This CDR3 is built from 15 residues. Germline V CDR1 and CDR2: SGHTA, FQGNSA. Deletions cut 2 bases from V and 0 bases from J, with 10 bases between. The CDR3: CASSLQRGNQETQYF. The CDR3 region has the DNA TGTGCCAGCAGCTTACAGAGGGGGAACCAAGAGACCCAGTACTTC. Using reference TRBV7-2 and TRBJ2-5 for the parts outside the CDR3, the full variable domain is GAGVSQSPSNKVTEKGKDVELRCDPISGHTALYWYRQSLGQGLEFLIYFQGNSAPDKSGLPSDRFSAERTGGSVSTLTIQRTQQEDSAVYLCASSLQRGNQETQYFGPGTRLLVL.

This clone was counted once. This rearrangement joins TRBV6-1 to TRBJ2-6; 7 bases are shared with TRBD1. V dropped 1 base and J dropped 1; count of bases not matched to a gene: 7. CDR3 length: 18 amino acids. Germline lookup yields CDR1 MNHNS and CDR2 SASEGT. The CDR3 sequence is CASSEGTGWFSGANVLTF. Here the CDR3 DNA reads TGTGCCAGCAGTGAAGGGACAGGATGGTTTTCTGGGGCCAACGTCCTGACTTTC.

The chain joins TRBV19 to TRBJ2-1; D is undetermined. Germline CDR1 reads LNHDA; CDR2 reads SQIVND (reference sequence). This CDR3 is 13 amino acids long. V was shortened by 1 base and J by 5 bases, with 6 bases between the two germline ends. CDR3 in DNA: TGTGCCAGTAGTATAGCTCCTCACAATGAGCAGTTCTTC. The encoded protein is CASSIAPHNEQFF.

A few counts support this clone. CDR3 DNA sequence: TGCGCCAGCAGACCGGGGGGGTACACAGATACGCAGTATTTT. This translates into CASRPGGYTDTQYF. The chain carries TRBV5-1 and TRBJ2-3; 8 nucleotides align to TRBD2. The CDR3 has 14 amino acids. Trimming at V came to 5 bases and at J to 2 bases, leaving 4 bases not matched to a gene. Germline CDR1 SGHRS, CDR2 YFSETQ.

This clone has just a few counts. The V gene is TRBV5-1, the J gene TRBJ2-5; TRBD1 agrees at 7 bases. This CDR3 spans 14 amino acids. The germline V gene encodes CDR1 SGHRS and CDR2 YFSETQ. V was pared by 6 bases and J by 5 bases, with 10 bases of the junction left unmatched. The CDR3 is CASTGTASRETQYF. In DNA, the CDR3 is TGCGCCAGCACGGGGACAGCTTCCCGGGAGACCCAGTACTTC. The full variable domain, its missing parts supplied by reference TRBV5-1 and TRBJ2-5, is KAGVTQTPRYLIKTRGQQVTLSCSPISGHRSVSWYQQTPGQGLQFLFEYFSETQRNKGNFPGRFSGRQFSNSRSEMNVSTLELGDSALYLCASTGTASRETQYFGPGTRLLVL.

On this clone: The junction differs from germline at one of its ends, possibly a read error. This sequence joins TRBV7-7 and TRBJ2-5; D perhaps matches TRBD2 (6 bases). The CDR3 length is 13 residues. CDR1 and CDR2 (germline): SSHAT, FNYEAQ (reference sequence). CDR3 loop: CASSWTTSETQYF. The CDR3 DNA follows: TGTGCTAGCAGCTGGACTACCTCAGAGACCCAGTACTTC.

This chain uses TRBV29-1 with TRBJ1-3; D remains unclear. The last part of the DNA fits TRBJ2-2 better; the J call may be wrong. CDR3 length equals 14 residues. Germline loops: CDR1 SQVTM, CDR2 ANQGSEA. CDR3 DNA sequence: TGCAGCGTCCTTGAGCCTCGGAACACCGGGGAGCTGTTTTTT. This sequence encodes CSVLEPRNTGELFF.

This clone has a handful of counts. This chain joins TRBV5-6 and TRBJ2-7; no definite D call. The length of the CDR3 is 16 residues. Trimming removed 4 bases at V and 0 bases at J, with 17 bases between. Germline V gives CDR1 SGHDT, CDR2 YYEEEE. In nucleotides, the CDR3 is TGTGCCAGCAGCCACCCAGTTCGAACAAGCTCCTACGAGCAGTACTTC. Translated, it gives CASSHPVRTSSYEQYF.